This T cell receptor beta chain originates from a study of human T cells and chemical hapten exposure. Study information: Upper inner arm skin measuring approximately 2 cm by approximately 2 cm received 2% DPC for sensitization.

Time point in this sample: pre-sensitization, week 0. Treatment given: therapeutic diphenylcyclopropenone sensitization with weekly scalp DPC. Before extraction, the whole blood was not fractionated, and total RNA was taken from it. Germline V gives CDR1 SQVTM, CDR2 ANQGSEA. The CDR3 is 13 residues long. The V gene end was trimmed by 5 bases and the J gene end by 4 bases; junction bases not matched to a gene: 2. Unique molecular identifiers were attached to individual cDNA molecules during library preparation. TCRdb re-called the RACE reads with MiXCR, one entry per CDR3 protein. The repertoire has about 380,000 distinct CDR3 sequences, roughly 4.6% of them found once; the top ten carry 2.6%. This clonotype came up a few times.

The source material was whole blood, sampled in connection with sensitization to the hapten diphenylcyclopropenone (DPC). The chain has TRBV29-1 and TRBJ1-5, with 10 bases identical to TRBD1. This clonotype originated in a woman between 50 and 59 years old with alopecia areata. Some clones in this sample may be carry-over from other donors' samples. The CDR3 is CSVKDRGNQPQHF. Here the CDR3 DNA reads TGCAGCGTTAAGGACAGGGGGAATCAGCCCCAGCATTTT. Full variable domain (remainder filled in from reference TRBV29-1 and TRBJ1-5): SAVISQKPSRDICQRGTSLTIQCQVDSQVTMMFWYRQQPGQSLTLIATANQGSEATYESGFVIDKFPISRPNLTFSTLTVSNMSPEDSSIYLCSVKDRGNQPQHFGDGTRLSIL.